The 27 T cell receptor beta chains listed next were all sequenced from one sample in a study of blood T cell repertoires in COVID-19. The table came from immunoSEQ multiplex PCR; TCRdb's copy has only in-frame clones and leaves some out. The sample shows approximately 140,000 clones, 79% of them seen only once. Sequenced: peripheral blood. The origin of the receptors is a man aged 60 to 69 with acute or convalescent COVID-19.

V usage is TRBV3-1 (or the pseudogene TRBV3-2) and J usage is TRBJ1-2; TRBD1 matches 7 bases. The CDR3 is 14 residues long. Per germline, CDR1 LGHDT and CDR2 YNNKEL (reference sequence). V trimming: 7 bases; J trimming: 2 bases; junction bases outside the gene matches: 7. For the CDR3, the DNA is TGTGCCAGCAACACAGGGGTAGGCAACTATGGCTACACCTTC. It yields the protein CASNTGVGNYGYTF.

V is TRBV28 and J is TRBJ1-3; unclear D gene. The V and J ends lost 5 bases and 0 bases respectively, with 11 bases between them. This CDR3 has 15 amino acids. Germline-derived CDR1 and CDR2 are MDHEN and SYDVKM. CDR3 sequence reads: CASSLPPGSGNTIYF. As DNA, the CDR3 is TGTGCCAGCAGTCTCCCCCCGGGCTCTGGAAACACCATATATTTT.

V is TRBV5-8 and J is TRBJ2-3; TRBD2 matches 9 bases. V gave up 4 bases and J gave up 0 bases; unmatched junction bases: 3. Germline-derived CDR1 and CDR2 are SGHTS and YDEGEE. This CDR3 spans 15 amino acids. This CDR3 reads CASSRGGASTDTQYF. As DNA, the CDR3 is TGTGCCAGCAGCCGCGGGGGGGCGAGCACAGATACGCAGTATTTT. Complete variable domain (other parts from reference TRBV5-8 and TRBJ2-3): EAGVTQSPTHLIKTRGQQATLRCSPISGHTSVYWYQQALGLGLQFLLWYDEGEERNRGNFPPRFSGRQFPNYSSELNVNALELEDSALYLCASSRGGASTDTQYFGPGTRLTVL.

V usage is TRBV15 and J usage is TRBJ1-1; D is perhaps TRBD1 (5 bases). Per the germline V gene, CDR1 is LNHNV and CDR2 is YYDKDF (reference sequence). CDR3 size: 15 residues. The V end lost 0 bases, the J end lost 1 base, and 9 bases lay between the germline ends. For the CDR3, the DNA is TGTGCCACCAGCAGAGACCCCAGGGAGAACACTGAAGCTTTCTTT. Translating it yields CATSRDPRENTEAFF. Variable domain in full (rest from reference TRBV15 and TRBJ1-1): DAMVIQNPRYQVTQFGKPVTLSCSQTLNHNVMYWYQQKSSQAPKLLFHYYDKDFNNEADTPDNFQSRRPNTSFCFLDIRSPGLGDTAMYLCATSRDPRENTEAFFGQGTRLTVV.

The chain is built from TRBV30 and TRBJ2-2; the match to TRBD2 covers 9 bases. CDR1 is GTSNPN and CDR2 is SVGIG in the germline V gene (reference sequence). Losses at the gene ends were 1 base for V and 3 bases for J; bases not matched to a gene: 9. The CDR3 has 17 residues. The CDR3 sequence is CAWSGVSGRSDTGELFF. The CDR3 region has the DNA TGTGCCTGGAGTGGGGTTAGCGGGAGATCCGACACCGGGGAGCTGTTTTTT.

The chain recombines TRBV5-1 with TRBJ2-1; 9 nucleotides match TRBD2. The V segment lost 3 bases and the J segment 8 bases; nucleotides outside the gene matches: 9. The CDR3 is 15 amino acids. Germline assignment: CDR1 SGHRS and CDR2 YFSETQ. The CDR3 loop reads CASSSKAGGPDEQFF. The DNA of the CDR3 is TGCGCCAGCAGCTCGAAGGCGGGAGGGCCGGATGAGCAGTTCTTC.

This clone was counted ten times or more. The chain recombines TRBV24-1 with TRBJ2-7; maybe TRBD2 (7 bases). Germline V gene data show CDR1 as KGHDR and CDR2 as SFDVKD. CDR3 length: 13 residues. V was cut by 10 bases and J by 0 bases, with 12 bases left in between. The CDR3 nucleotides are TGTGCCACGGGAGGGGACAACTCCTACGAGCAGTACTTC. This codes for CATGGDNSYEQYF.

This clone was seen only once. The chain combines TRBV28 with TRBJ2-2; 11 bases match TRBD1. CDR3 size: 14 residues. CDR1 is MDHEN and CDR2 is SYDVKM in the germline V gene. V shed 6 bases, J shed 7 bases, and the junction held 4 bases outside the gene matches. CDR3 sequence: CASSRTGGIGELFF. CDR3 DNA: TGTGCCAGCAGCCGGACAGGGGGCATCGGGGAGCTGTTTTTT.

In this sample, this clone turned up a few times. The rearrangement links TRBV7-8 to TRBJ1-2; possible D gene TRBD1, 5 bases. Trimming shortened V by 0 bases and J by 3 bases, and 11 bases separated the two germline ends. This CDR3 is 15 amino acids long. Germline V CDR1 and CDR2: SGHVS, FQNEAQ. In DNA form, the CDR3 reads TGTGCCAGCAGCTTAGCGCCAGGGCTAGACTATGGCTACACCTTC. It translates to CASSLAPGLDYGYTF.

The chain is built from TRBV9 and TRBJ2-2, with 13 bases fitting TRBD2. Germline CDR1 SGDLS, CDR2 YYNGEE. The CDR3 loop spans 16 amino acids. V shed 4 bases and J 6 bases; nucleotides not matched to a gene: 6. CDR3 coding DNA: TGTGCCAGCAGCCCTACTAGCGGGAGGGCGGCCGGGGAGCTGTTTTTT. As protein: CASSPTSGRAAGELFF.

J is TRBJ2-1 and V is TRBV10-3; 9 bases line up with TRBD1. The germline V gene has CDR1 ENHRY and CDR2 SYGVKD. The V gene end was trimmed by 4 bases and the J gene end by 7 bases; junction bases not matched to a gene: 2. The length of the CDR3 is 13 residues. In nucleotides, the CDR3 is TGTGCCATCAGTGTAGACAGGGGGAATGAGCAGTTCTTC. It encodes CAISVDRGNEQFF.

CDR3 DNA sequence: TGTGCCAGCAGTTGGGGACAGGCCGATAGTCTCCACTTT. As protein: CASSWGQADSLHF. This chain joins TRBV28 and TRBJ1-6; 8 positions agree with TRBD1. V shed 4 bases, J shed 16 bases, and the junction held 9 bases outside the gene matches. Germline lookup yields CDR1 MDHEN and CDR2 SYDVKM. This CDR3 is built from 13 residues.

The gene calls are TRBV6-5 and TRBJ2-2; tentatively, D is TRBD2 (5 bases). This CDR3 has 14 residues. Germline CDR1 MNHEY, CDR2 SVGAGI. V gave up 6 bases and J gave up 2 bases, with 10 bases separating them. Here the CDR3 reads CASRSGLNTGELFF. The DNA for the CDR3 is TGTGCCAGCAGATCCGGACTCAACACCGGGGAGCTGTTTTTT.

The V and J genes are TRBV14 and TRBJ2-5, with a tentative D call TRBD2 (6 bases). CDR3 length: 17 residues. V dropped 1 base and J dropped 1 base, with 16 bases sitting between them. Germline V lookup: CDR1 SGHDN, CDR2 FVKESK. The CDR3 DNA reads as TGTGCCAGCAGCCAAGGTTTGGGACGGGGGTTCCAAGAGACCCAGTACTTC. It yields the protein CASSQGLGRGFQETQYF.

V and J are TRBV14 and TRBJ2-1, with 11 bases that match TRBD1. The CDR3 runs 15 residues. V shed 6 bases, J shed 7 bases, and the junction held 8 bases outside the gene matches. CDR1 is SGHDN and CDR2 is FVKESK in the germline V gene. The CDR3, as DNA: TGTGCCAGCAGACCGGGACAGGGGGGAAAAAATGAGCAGTTCTTC. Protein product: CASRPGQGGKNEQFF.

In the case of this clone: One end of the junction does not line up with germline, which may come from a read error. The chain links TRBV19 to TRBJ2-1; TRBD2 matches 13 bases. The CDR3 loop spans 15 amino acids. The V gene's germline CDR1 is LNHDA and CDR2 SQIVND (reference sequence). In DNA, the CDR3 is TGTGCCAGTAGTCCCGGGACTAGCGGGATATATGACCAGTTCTTC. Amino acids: CASSPGTSGIYDQFF.

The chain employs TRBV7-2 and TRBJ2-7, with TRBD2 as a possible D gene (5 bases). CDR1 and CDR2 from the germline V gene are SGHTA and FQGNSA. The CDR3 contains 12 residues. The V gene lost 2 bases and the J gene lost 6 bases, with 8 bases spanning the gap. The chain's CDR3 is CASSLPRGEQYF. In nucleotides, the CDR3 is TGTGCCAGCAGCTTACCTCGGGGCGAGCAGTACTTC. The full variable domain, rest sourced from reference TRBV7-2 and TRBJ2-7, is GAGVSQSPSNKVTEKGKDVELRCDPISGHTALYWYRQSLGQGLEFLIYFQGNSAPDKSGLPSDRFSAERTGGSVSTLTIQRTQQEDSAVYLCASSLPRGEQYFGPGTRLTVT.

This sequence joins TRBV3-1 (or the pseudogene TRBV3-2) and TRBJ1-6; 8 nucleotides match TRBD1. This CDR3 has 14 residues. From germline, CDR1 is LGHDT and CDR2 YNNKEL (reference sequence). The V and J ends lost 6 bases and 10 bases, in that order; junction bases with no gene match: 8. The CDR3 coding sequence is TGTGCCAGCAGTACCCAGGGGGCGAACTCACCCCTCCACTTT. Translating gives CASSTQGANSPLHF.

Here the CDR3 reads CASSQDRSSYEQYF. The CDR3 region has the DNA TGCGCCAGCAGCCAGGACAGGAGCTCCTACGAGCAGTACTTC. The rearrangement joins TRBV5-1 to TRBJ2-7; 7 nucleotides match TRBD1. Germline CDR1 SGHRS, CDR2 YFSETQ. With 4 bases clipped from V and 0 bases from J, the junction kept 4 bases outside the gene matches. This CDR3 has 14 amino acids.

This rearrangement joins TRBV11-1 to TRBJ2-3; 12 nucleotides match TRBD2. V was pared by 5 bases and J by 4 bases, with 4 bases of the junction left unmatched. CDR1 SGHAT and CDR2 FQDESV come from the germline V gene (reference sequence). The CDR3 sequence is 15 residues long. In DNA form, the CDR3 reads TGTGCCAGCAGCGCGACTAGCGGGAGTGCAGATACGCAGTATTTT. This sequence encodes CASSATSGSADTQYF.

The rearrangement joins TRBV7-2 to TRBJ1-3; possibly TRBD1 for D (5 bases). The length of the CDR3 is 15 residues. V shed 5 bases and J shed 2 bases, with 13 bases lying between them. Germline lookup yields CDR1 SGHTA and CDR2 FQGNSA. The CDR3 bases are TGTGCCAGCAGCAGGCACGGGGGGACTGGAAACACCATATATTTT. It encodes CASSRHGGTGNTIYF.

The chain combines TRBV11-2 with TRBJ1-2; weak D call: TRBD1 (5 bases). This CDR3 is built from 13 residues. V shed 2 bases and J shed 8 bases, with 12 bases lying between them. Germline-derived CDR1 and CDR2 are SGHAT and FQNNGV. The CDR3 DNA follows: TGTGCCAGCAGCTTACAAGGGGCTCGGGGCTACACCTTC. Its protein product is CASSLQGARGYTF.

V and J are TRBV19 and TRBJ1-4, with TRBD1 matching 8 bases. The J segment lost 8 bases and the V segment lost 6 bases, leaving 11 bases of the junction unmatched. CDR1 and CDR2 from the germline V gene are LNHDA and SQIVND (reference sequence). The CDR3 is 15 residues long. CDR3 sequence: CASRDRQGSGEKLFF. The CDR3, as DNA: TGTGCCAGTAGGGATCGACAGGGGTCAGGCGAAAAACTGTTTTTT.

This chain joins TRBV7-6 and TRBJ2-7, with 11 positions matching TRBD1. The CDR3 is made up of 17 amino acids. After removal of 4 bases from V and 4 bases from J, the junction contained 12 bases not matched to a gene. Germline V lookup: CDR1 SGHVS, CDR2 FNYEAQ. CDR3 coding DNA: TGTGCCAGCAGCTCTAACCTGGACAGGGGGCGATGGTACGAGCAGTACTTC. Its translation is CASSSNLDRGRWYEQYF.

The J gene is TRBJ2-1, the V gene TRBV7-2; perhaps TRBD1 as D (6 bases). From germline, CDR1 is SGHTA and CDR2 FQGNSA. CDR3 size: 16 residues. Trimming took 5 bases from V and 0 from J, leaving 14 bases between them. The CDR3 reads CASSLGALISYNEQFF. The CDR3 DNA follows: TGTGCCAGCAGCCTGGGGGCCCTAATCTCCTACAATGAGCAGTTCTTC.

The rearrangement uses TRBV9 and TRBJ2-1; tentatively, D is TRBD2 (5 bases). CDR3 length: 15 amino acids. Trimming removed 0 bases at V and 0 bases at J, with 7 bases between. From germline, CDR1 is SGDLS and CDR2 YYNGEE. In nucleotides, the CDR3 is TGTGCCAGCAGCGTAGGGCTAGCCTCCTACAATGAGCAGTTCTTC. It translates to CASSVGLASYNEQFF.

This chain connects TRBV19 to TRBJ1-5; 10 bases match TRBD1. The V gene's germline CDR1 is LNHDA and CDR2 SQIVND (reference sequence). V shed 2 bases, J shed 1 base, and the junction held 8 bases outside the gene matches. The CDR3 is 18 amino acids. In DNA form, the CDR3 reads TGTGCCAGTAGTATATGGACAGGGGGGACCGGCAGCAATCAGCCCCAGCATTTT. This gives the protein CASSIWTGGTGSNQPQHF.